This T cell receptor beta chain is drawn from a study of T cell responses to AZD1222 COVID-19 vaccine. The study, taken as a whole, reports: Baseline testing showed seropositivity in only six or seven AZD1222 recipients. Repertoire collection took place solely once the T cell response had peaked. Spike-specific TCR repertoires showed rising breadth and depth after two AZD1222 doses.

This table comes from immunoSEQ multiplex PCR, and its TCRdb copy is limited to in-frame clones, with some not included. This table holds 140,000 to 150,000 clones, 92% found once. Comment on this clone: Its antigen is not known.

Pooled together were second doses at about 4 or about 12 weeks. Germline CDR1 reads MNHEY; CDR2 reads SVGAGI. This CDR3 region has 12 residues. V was shortened by 10 bases and J by 0 bases, with 7 bases between the two germline ends. The receptor comes from an adult who received the AZD1222 COVID-19 vaccine. The chain recombines TRBV6-5 with TRBJ1-3; no firm D call. The specimen was peripheral blood, collected 28 days after the second AZD1222 dose. CDR3 in amino acids: CATGSSGNTIYF. DNA of the CDR3: TGTGCCACCGGCTCCTCTGGAAACACCATATATTTT.